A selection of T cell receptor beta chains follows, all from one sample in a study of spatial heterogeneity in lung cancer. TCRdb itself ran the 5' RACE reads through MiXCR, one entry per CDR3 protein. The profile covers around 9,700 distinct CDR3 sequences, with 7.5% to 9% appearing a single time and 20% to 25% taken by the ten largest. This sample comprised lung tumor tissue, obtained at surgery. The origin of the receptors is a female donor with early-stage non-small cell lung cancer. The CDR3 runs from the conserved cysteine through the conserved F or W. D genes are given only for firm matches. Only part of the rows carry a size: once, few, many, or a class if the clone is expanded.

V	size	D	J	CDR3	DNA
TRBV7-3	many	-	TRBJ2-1	CASSPNRGGEQFF	TGTGCCAGCAGCCCAAACAGGGGAGGTGAGCAGTTCTTC
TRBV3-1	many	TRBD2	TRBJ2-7	CASSQVPAGGPYEQYF	TGTGCCAGCAGCCAAGTTCCGGCGGGAGGACCCTACGAGCAGTACTTC
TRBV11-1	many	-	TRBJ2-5	CASSPREGLETQYF	TGTGCCAGCAGCCCCCGAGAGGGCTTGGAGACCCAGTACTTC
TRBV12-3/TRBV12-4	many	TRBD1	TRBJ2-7	CASSPAGTAYEQYF	TGTGCCAGCAGTCCAGCCGGGACAGCCTACGAGCAGTACTTC
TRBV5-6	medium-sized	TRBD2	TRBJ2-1	CASSFISGGRSSSYNEQFF	TGTGCCAGCAGCTTTATTAGCGGGGGAAGGTCCAGCTCCTACAATGAGCAGTTCTTC
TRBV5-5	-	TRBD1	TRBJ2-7	CASSAGQGSDEQYF	TGTGCCAGCAGCGCGGGACAGGGGAGCGACGAGCAGTACTTC
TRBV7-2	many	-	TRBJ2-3	CASSLASRRTDTQYF	TGTGCCAGCAGCTTAGCAAGCAGACGCACAGATACGCAGTATTTT
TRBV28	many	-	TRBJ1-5	CASTPVGRVQPQHF	TGTGCCAGCACCCCGGTGGGGAGGGTTCAGCCCCAGCATTTT
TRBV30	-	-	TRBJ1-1	CAWRRATNTEAFF	TGTGCCTGGAGAAGAGCTACGAACACTGAAGCTTTCTTT
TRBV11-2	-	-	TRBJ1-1	CASSSNYGAFF	TGTGCCAGCAGCTCTAACTACGGGGCTTTCTTT
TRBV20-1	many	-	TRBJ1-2	CSARDGPSGASNYGYTF	TGCAGTGCTAGAGACGGGCCCTCGGGGGCGTCTAACTATGGCTACACCTTC
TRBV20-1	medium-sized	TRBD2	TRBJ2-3	CSAIGLAGGPADTQYF	TGCAGTGCTATTGGACTAGCGGGGGGGCCGGCAGATACGCAGTATTTT
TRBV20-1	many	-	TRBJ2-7	CSAEYEQYF	TGCAGTGCAGAATACGAGCAGTACTTC
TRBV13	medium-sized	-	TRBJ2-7	CASSLRSREYEQYF	TGTGCCAGCAGCTTAAGGAGCCGAGAGTACGAGCAGTACTTC